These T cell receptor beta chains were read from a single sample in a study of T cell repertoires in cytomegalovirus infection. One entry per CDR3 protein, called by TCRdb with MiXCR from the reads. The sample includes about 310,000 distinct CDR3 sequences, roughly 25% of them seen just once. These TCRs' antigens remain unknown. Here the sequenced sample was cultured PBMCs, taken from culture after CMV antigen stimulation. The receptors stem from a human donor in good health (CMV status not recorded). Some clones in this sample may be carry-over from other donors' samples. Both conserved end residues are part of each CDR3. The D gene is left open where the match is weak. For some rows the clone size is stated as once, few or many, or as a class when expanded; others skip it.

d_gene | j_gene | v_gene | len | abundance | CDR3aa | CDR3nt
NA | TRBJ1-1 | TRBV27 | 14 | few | CASTSPGLGTEAFF | TGTGCCAGCACCTCCCCGGGGTTGGGTACTGAAGCTTTCTTT
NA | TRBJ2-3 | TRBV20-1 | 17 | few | CSARRAGVGVSTDTQYF | TGCAGTGCTAGAAGGGCAGGGGTCGGGGTTAGCACAGATACGCAGTATTTT
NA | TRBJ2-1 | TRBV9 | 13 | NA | CASSQDFRTEQFF | TGTGCCAGCAGTCAGGACTTCAGGACGGAGCAGTTCTTC
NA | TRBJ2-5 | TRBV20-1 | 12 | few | CSANLGQETQYF | TGCAGTGCTAACCTCGGGCAAGAGACCCAGTACTTC
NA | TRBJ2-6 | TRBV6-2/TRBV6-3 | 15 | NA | CASSFRISGANVLTF | TGTGCCAGCAGTTTCAGGATCTCTGGGGCCAACGTCCTGACTTTC
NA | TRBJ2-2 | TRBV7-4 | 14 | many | CASSAPWNTGELFF | TGTGCCAGCAGCGCTCCGTGGAACACCGGGGAGCTGTTTTTT
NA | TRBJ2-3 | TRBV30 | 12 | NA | CAWTPGADTQYF | TGTGCCTGGACTCCCGGCGCAGATACGCAGTATTTT
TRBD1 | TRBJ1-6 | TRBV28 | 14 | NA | CASRLTGRESPLHF | TGTGCCAGCAGGCTGACAGGGCGGGAATCACCCCTCCACTTT
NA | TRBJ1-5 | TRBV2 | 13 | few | CASSEGPNQPQHF | TGTGCCAGCAGTGAGGGTCCTAATCAGCCCCAGCATTTT
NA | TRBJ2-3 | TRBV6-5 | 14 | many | CASSYGLRTDTQYF | TGTGCCAGCAGTTACGGACTGCGAACAGATACGCAGTATTTT
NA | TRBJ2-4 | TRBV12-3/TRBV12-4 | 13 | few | CAVRSEAKNIQYF | TGTGCCGTAAGGTCGGAGGCCAAAAACATTCAGTACTTC
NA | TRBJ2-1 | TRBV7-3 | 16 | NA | CASSLGTGEFYNEQFF | TGTGCCAGCAGCTTAGGTACGGGGGAGTTTTACAATGAGCAGTTCTTC
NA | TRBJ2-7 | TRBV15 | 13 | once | CATSSDRTYEQYF | TGTGCCACCAGCAGTGACAGGACCTACGAGCAGTACTTC
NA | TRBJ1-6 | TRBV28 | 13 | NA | CASWSSDDSPLHF | TGTGCCAGCTGGTCCAGCGACGATTCACCCCTCCACTTT
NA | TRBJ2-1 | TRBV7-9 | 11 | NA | CASSSREEQFF | TGTGCCAGCAGCTCGAGGGAGGAGCAGTTCTTC
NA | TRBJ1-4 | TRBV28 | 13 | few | CASRDSGNEKLFF | TGTGCCAGCAGGGACAGCGGGAATGAAAAACTGTTTTTT
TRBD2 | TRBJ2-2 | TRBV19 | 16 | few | CASNPTSGSKTGELFF | TGTGCCAGTAACCCGACTAGCGGGAGTAAGACCGGGGAGCTGTTTTTT
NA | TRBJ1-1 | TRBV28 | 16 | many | CASSFSPDRLNTEAFF | TGTGCCAGCAGTTTTAGTCCGGACAGATTGAACACTGAAGCTTTCTTT
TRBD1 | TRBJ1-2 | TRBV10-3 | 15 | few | CAISGPRQGWYGYTF | TGTGCCATCAGTGGGCCCCGACAGGGCTGGTATGGCTACACCTTC
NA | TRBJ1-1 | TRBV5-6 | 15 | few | CASRSWRDTNTEAFF | TGTGCCAGCAGGTCTTGGAGGGACACGAACACTGAAGCTTTCTTT
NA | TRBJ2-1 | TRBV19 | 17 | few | CASSNPGSRYLRTEQFF | TGTGCCAGTAGTAATCCGGGCAGCCGTTACTTAAGGACTGAGCAGTTCTTC
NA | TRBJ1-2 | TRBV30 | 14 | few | CAWSRDGLGGGYTF | TGTGCCTGGAGTCGGGACGGCCTCGGGGGGGGCTACACCTTC
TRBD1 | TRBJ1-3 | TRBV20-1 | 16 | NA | CSAEPGTGDVGNTIYF | TGCAGTGCTGAACCTGGGACAGGGGATGTTGGAAACACCATATATTTT
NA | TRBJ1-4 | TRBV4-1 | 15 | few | CASSQFPRWDEKLFF | TGCGCCAGCAGCCAGTTCCCACGATGGGATGAAAAACTGTTTTTT
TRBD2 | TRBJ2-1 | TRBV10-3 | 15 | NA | CAISEVAGGLDEQFF | TGTGCCATCAGTGAGGTAGCGGGAGGATTGGATGAGCAGTTCTTC
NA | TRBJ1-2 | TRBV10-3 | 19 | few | CAISETPGRAEPYNYGYTF | TGTGCCATCAGTGAGACGCCAGGACGGGCAGAGCCCTATAACTATGGCTACACCTTC
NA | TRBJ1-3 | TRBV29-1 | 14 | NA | CSVPQGTSGNTIYF | TGCAGCGTCCCCCAAGGGACATCTGGAAACACCATATATTTT
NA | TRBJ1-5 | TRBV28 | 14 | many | CASSPLQGNQPQHF | TGTGCCAGCAGCCCTCTACAGGGAAATCAGCCCCAGCATTTT
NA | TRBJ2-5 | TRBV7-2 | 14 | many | CASCRAGPQETQYF | TGTGCCAGCTGTCGAGCGGGTCCCCAAGAGACCCAGTACTTC
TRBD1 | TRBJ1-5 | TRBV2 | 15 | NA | CASSERQGPNQPQHF | TGTGCCAGCAGTGAAAGACAGGGGCCCAATCAGCCCCAGCATTTT
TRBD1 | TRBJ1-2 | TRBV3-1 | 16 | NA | CASSQGGQGGTYGYTF | TGTGCCAGCAGCCAAGGGGGACAGGGGGGCACCTATGGCTACACCTTC
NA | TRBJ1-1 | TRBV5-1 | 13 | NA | CASGELGNTEAFF | TGCGCCAGCGGGGAACTGGGGAACACTGAAGCTTTCTTT
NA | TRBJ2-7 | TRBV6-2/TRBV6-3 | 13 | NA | CATQFRRGYEQYF | TGTGCCACTCAGTTCCGGAGGGGATACGAGCAGTACTTC
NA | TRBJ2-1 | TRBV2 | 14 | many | CATLSRSGYNEQFF | TGTGCCACCTTGTCGCGGAGCGGCTACAATGAGCAGTTCTTC
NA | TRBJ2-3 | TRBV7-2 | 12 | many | CASSDYTDTQYF | TGTGCCAGCAGCGACTACACAGATACGCAGTATTTT
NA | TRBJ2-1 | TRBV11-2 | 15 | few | CASSPAPRLRDEQFF | TGTGCCAGCAGCCCGGCGCCTAGGCTGAGGGATGAGCAGTTCTTC
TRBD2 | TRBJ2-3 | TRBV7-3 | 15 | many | CASSLGLGLADTQYF | TGTGCCAGCAGCCTAGGACTAGGCCTCGCAGATACGCAGTATTTT
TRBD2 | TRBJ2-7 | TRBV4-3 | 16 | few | CASSQGTSGSFYEQYF | TGCGCCAGCAGCCAAGGGACTAGCGGGAGTTTCTACGAGCAGTACTTC
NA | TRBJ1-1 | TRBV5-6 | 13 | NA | CASSLSTGREAFF | TGTGCCAGCAGCTTGTCCACGGGTCGGGAAGCTTTCTTT
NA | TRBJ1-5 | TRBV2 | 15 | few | CASSERSASVQPQHF | TGTGCCAGCAGTGAAAGGTCTGCCTCGGTTCAGCCCCAGCATTTT
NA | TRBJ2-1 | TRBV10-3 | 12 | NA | CAIRGQHNEQFF | TGTGCCATCAGGGGGCAACACAATGAGCAGTTCTTC
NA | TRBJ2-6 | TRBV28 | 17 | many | CASSQPGLGSGANVLTF | TGTGCCAGCAGCCAGCCGGGCCTAGGCTCTGGGGCCAACGTCCTGACTTTC
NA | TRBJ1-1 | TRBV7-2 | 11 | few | CASSLSREAFF | TGTGCCAGCAGCTTATCCCGGGAAGCTTTCTTT
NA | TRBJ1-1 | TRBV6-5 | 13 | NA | CASTFKMNTEAFF | TGTGCCAGCACCTTCAAAATGAACACTGAAGCTTTCTTT
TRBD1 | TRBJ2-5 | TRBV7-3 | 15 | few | CASSAIGTGKETQYF | TGTGCCAGCAGCGCTATTGGGACAGGGAAAGAGACCCAGTACTTC
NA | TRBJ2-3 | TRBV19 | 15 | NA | CASSIGGRGTDTQYF | TGTGCCAGTAGTATTGGAGGCAGGGGCACAGATACGCAGTATTTT